Here is one TCR beta chain with its context. Its specificity is not known. Looked up from germline, CDR1 is KGHSH and CDR2 is LQKENI. The CDR3 is made up of 20 amino acids. With 1 base clipped from V and 7 bases from J, the junction kept 18 bases outside the gene matches. These data are taken from a study of CD8 T cells in Susac syndrome. Study conclusions and caveats: CD4+ T cell repertoires in Susac syndrome exhibited no evidence of clonal expansion. It was acknowledged by the study that relatively few individuals were included in its TCR sequencing and HLA analysis.

Reverse transcription of about 0.5 to 1 ug RNA was carried out with random hexamers. Amplification of TCR beta CDR3 spanned 54 Vbeta and 13 Jbeta via immunoSEQ multiplex PCR. TCRdb processed the immunoSEQ multiplex PCR reads anew with MiXCR; each CDR3 protein has one entry. Of some 150,000 distinct CDR3 sequences listed, approximately 95% are singletons. Sequenced: CD4+ T cells from PBMCs. The chain employs TRBV18 and TRBJ2-1; the match to TRBD2 covers 11 bases. This receptor was identified in a human donor with Susac syndrome. The CDR3 is CASSPLGPGLAVRTGNEQFF. For the CDR3, the DNA is TGTGCCAGCTCACCACTCGGTCCGGGACTAGCGGTACGTACAGGGAATGAGCAGTTCTTC.